This T cell receptor beta chain appears in the sequencing data of a study of beta chain features in type 1 diabetes. Overall study: Analysis included 95 million to 140 million sorted cells drawn from all samples.

The study reverse transcribed the entire isolated RNA, so it sequenced expressed TCRB transcripts. Sequenced by immunoSEQ multiplex PCR; TCRdb stores in-frame clones only, minus some. Among more than 300,000 clones listed, around 8% were seen once. Germline V gene lookup returns CDR1 LGHNA and CDR2 YSLEER. Deletions cut 4 bases from V and 7 bases from J, with 14 bases between. This CDR3 comprises 13 residues. Only a few counts were recorded for this clone. The sequence was obtained from a woman under 30 in good health. The rearrangement uses TRBV4-3 and TRBJ2-7; tentatively, D is TRBD1 (6 bases). The sequencing input was central memory CD4+ T cells from blood. In nucleotides, the CDR3 is TGCGCCAGCAGCCTAACAGGGCAGGGGGAGCAGTACTTC. Amino acid sequence: CASSLTGQGEQYF.